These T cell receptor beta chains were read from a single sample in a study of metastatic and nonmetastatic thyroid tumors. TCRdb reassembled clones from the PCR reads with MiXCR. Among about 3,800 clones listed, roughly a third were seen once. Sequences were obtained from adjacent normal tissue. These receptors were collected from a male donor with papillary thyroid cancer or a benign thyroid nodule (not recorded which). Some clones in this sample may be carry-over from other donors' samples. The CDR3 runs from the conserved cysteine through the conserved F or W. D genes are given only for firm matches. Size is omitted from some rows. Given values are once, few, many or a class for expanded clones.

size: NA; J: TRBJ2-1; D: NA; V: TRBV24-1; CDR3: CATSDRLAYNEQFF; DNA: TGTGCCACCAGTGACCGACTAGCCTACAATGAGCAGTTCTTC
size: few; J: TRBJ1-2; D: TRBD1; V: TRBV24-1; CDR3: CATSDTGTGGGYTF; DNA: TGTGCCACCAGTGACACCGGGACAGGGGGCGGCTACACCTTC
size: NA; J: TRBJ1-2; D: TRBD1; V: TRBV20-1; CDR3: CSATWTGNYGYTF; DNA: TGCAGTGCTACCTGGACAGGAAACTATGGCTACACCTTC
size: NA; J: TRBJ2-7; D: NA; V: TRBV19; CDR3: CASSITRGDSYEQYF; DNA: TGTGCCAGTAGTATAACCAGGGGGGACTCCTACGAGCAGTACTTC
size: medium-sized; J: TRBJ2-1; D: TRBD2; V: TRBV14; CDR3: CASSQGDGTSVNEQFF; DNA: TGTGCCAGCAGCCAAGGGGATGGGACTAGCGTCAATGAGCAGTTCTTC
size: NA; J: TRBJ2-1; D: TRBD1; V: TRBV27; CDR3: CASSSPGQGYNEQFF; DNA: TGTGCCAGCAGCTCTCCGGGACAGGGATACAATGAGCAGTTCTTC
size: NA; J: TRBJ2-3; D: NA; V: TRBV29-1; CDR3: CSVEGMADTQYF; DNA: TGCAGCGTTGAAGGGATGGCGGATACGCAGTATTTT
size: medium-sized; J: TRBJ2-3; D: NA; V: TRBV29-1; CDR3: CSVEGTIEDTQYF; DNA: TGCAGCGTTGAGGGCACCATCGAAGATACGCAGTATTTT
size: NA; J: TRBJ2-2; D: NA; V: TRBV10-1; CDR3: CASSELGAFANTGELFF; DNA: TGCGCCAGCAGTGAGTTAGGCGCGTTCGCGAACACCGGGGAGCTGTTTTTT
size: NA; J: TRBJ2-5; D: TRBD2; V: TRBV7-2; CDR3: CASSLAPGLAGGETQYF; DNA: TGTGCCAGCAGCTTAGCACCGGGACTAGCGGGAGGAGAGACCCAGTACTTC
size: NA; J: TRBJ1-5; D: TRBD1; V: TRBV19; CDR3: CASRWDRGVENQPQHF; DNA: TGTGCCAGTCGATGGGACAGGGGGGTAGAGAATCAGCCCCAGCATTTT
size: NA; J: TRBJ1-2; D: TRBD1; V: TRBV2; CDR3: CASSEAGGRYGYTF; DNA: TGTGCCAGCAGTGAAGCAGGGGGCAGATATGGCTACACCTTC
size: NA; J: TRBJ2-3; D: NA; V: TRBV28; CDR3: CASSPRTDTVGTDTQYF; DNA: TGTGCCAGCAGTCCTCGGACGGACACCGTCGGCACAGATACGCAGTATTTT
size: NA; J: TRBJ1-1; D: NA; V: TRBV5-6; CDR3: CASSFPGNTEAFF; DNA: TGTGCCAGCAGCTTCCCCGGGAACACTGAAGCTTTCTTT
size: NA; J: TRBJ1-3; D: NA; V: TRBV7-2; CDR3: CASSSTTGGNTIYF; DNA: TGTGCCAGCAGCTCCACAACGGGGGGAAACACCATATATTTT
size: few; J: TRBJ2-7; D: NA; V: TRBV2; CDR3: CASSEGTISPSEQYF; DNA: TGTGCCAGCAGCGAAGGGACGATATCTCCCTCCGAGCAGTACTTC
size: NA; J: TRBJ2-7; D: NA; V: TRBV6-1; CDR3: CASRESLEGWNEQYF; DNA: TGTGCCAGCAGGGAGTCCTTGGAGGGTTGGAACGAGCAGTACTTC
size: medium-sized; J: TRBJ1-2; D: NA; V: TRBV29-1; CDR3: CSVRKGVYGYTF; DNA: TGCAGCGTTAGGAAGGGGGTCTATGGCTACACCTTC
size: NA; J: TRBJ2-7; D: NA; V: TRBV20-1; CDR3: CSARDFLQNTYEQYF; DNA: TGCAGTGCTAGAGATTTTCTGCAGAACACCTACGAGCAGTACTTC
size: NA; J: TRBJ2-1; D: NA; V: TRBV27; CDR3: CASSFSGRYNEQFF; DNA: TGTGCCAGCAGTTTTTCAGGGAGATACAATGAGCAGTTCTTC
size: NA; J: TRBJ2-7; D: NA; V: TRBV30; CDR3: CAWSHDTISYEQYF; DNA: TGTGCCTGGAGTCACGACACGATATCCTACGAGCAGTACTTC
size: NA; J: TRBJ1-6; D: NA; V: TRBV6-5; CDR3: CASSYESSYNSPLHF; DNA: TGTGCCAGCAGTTACGAGAGCTCCTATAATTCACCCCTCCACTTT
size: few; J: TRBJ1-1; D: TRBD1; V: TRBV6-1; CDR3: CASGALRDSWNNEAFF; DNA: TGTGCCAGCGGCGCGCTAAGGGACAGTTGGAACAATGAAGCTTTCTTT
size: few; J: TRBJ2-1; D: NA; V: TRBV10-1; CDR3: CASSQGTYNEQFF; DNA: TGCGCCAGCAGTCAGGGGACCTACAATGAGCAGTTCTTC
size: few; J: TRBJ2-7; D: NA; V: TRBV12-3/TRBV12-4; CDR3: CASSLATGAYEQYF; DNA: TGTGCCAGCAGTTTGGCGACAGGTGCCTACGAGCAGTACTTC
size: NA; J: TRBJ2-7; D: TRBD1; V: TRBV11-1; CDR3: CASSPDRVGLGSEQYF; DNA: TGTGCCAGCAGCCCAGACAGGGTAGGGTTAGGGAGCGAGCAGTACTTC
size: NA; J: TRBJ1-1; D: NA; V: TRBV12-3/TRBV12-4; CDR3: CAGSPDSYEDFF; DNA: TGTGCCGGAAGCCCCGACAGCTATGAAGATTTCTTT
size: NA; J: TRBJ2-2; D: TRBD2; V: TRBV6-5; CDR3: CASSSEGLAGGHTWELFF; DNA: TGTGCCAGTAGTTCGGAGGGACTAGCGGGAGGGCACACCTGGGAGCTGTTTTTT
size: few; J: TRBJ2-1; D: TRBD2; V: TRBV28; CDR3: CASSIRTSSYNEQFF; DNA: TGTGCCAGCAGCATCCGGACTAGCAGTTACAATGAGCAGTTCTTC
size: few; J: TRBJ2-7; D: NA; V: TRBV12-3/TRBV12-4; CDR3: CASSLGTFGEQYF; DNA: TGTGCCAGCAGTTTAGGGACCTTCGGCGAGCAGTACTTC
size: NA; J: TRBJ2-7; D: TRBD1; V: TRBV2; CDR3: CASSGTGVLYEQYF; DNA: TGTGCCAGCAGCGGGACAGGGGTCCTCTACGAGCAGTACTTC
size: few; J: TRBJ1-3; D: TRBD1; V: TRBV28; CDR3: CASSSLRGLGNTIYF; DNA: TGTGCCAGCAGTTCCCTCAGGGGGCTGGGAAACACCATATATTTT
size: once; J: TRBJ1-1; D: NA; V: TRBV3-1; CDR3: CASSQANTEAFF; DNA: TGTGCCAGCAGCCAAGCAAACACTGAAGCTTTCTTT
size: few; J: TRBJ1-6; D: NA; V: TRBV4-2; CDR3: CASSQENRPNNSPLHF; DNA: TGTGCCAGCAGCCAAGAGAACAGGCCAAATAATTCACCCCTCCACTTT
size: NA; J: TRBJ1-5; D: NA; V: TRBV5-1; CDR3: CASSLGVQGEEPQHF; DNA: TGCGCCAGCAGCTTGGGCGTACAGGGTGAAGAACCCCAGCATTTT
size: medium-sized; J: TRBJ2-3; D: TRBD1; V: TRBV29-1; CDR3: CSVETGGTDTQYF; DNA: TGCAGCGTTGAGACAGGGGGCACAGATACGCAGTATTTT
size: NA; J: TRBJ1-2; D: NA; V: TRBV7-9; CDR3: CASSLGQNYGYTF; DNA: TGTGCCAGCAGCTTGGGCCAGAACTATGGCTACACCTTC
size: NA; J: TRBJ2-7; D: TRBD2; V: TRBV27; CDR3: CASSALAGHYEQYF; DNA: TGTGCCAGCAGTGCACTAGCGGGACATTACGAGCAGTACTTC
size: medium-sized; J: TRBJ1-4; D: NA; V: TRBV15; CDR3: CATSSLRGTNEKLFF; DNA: TGTGCCACCAGCAGCCTCCGGGGCACTAATGAAAAACTGTTTTTT
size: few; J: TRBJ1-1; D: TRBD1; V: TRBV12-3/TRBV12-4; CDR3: CASSPYRGWDTEAFF; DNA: TGTGCCAGCAGTCCCTACAGGGGTTGGGACACTGAAGCTTTCTTT
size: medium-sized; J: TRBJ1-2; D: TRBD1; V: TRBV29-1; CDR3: CSVGTGARANYGYTF; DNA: TGCAGCGTTGGGACAGGAGCTAGAGCTAACTATGGCTACACCTTC
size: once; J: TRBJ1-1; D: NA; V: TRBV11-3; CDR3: CASSALTGEAFF; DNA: TGTGCCAGCAGCGCCCTAACAGGGGAAGCTTTCTTT
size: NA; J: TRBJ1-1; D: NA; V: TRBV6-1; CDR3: CASSEYDRPNTEAFF; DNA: TGTGCCAGCAGTGAATATGACAGACCGAACACTGAAGCTTTCTTT
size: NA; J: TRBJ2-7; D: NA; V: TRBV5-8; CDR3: CASSLPGTLGGEQYF; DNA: TGTGCCAGCAGCTTGCCCGGGACCTTGGGAGGCGAGCAGTACTTC
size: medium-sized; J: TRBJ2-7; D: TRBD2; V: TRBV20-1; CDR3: CSASQRGVYEQYF; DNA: TGCAGTGCTTCACAGCGGGGGGTTTACGAGCAGTACTTC
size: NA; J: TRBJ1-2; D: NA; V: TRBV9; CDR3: CASAPGGAGKIHGYTF; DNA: TGTGCCAGCGCCCCCGGAGGGGCAGGGAAGATCCATGGCTACACCTTC
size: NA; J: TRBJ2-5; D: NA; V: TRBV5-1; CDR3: CASSGEGSKETQYF; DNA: TGCGCCAGCAGCGGTGAGGGTTCTAAGGAGACCCAGTACTTC
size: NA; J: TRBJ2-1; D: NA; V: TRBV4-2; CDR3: CASSRFLGAGNEQFF; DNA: TGTGCCAGCAGCCGGTTTCTGGGGGCGGGTAATGAGCAGTTCTTC
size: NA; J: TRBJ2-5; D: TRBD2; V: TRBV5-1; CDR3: CASSRSGEETQYF; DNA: TGCGCCAGCAGCCGGAGCGGGGAGGAGACCCAGTACTTC
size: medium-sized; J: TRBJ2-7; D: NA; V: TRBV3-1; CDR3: CASSFFRTDYEQYF; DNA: TGTGCCAGCAGCTTCTTTCGGACAGACTACGAGCAGTACTTC
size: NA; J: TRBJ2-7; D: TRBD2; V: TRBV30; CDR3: CAMGRESRYGQYF; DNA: TGTGCCATGGGGAGGGAGTCGAGGTACGGGCAGTACTTC
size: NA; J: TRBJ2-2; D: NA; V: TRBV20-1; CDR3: CGAIPDTVELFF; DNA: TGCGGTGCTATACCCGACACCGTGGAGCTGTTTTTT
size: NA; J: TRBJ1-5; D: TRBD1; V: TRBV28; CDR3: CASSRTGEANQPQHF; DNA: TGTGCCAGCAGCCGAACAGGGGAGGCCAATCAGCCCCAGCATTTT